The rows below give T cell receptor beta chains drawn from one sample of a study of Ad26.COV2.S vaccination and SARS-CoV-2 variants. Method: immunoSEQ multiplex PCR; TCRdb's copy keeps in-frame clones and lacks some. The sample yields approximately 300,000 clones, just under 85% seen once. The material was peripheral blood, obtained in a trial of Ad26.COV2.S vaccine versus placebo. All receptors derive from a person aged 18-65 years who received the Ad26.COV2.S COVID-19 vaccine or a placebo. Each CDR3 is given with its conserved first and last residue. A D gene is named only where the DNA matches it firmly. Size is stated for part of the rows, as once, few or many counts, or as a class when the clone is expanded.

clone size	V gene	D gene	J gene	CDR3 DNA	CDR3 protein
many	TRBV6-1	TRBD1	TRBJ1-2	TGTGCCAGCAGTGAGGGGACAGGAGATTATGGCTACACCTTC	CASSEGTGDYGYTF
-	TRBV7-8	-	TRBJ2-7	TGTGCCAGCAGCTCGAGACAGGGAGGGTTTTACGAGCAGTACTTC	CASSSRQGGFYEQYF
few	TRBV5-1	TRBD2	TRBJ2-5	TGCGCCAGCAGCTCCGGACTAGCGGGGGGCAGGGAAGAGACCCAGTACTTC	CASSSGLAGGREETQYF
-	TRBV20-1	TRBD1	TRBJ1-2	TGCAGTGCTAGTACAGGGGGTACTAACTATGGCTACACCTTC	CSASTGGTNYGYTF
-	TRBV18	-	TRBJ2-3	TGTGCCAGCTCACCAGGGCCCACAGATACGCAGTATTTT	CASSPGPTDTQYF
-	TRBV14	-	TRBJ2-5	TGTGCCAGCAGCCAGAGAGAGACCCAGTACTTC	CASSQRETQYF
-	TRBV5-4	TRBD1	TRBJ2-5	TGTGCCAGCAGCCCTAGACAGGGGGCGAGGGAGACCCAGTACTTC	CASSPRQGARETQYF
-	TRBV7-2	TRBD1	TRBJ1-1	TGTGCCAGCAGCTCAAGGTCCAGGGGGACTGAAGCTTTCTTT	CASSSRSRGTEAFF
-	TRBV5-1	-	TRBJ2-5	TGCGCCAGCAGCTCGGTAGGGTCCCAAGAGACCCAGTACTTC	CASSSVGSQETQYF
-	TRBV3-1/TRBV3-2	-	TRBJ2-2	TGTGCCAGCAGCCCAGGGATGACCAGTAACACCGGGGAGCTGTTTTTT	CASSPGMTSNTGELFF
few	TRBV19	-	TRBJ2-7	TGTGCCAGTAGGCGGTCCAGGGAAGGGTACGAGCAGTACTTC	CASRRSREGYEQYF
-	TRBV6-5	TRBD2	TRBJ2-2	TGTGCCAGCAAAGTGGGACTAGAGAACACCGGGGAGCTGTTTTTT	CASKVGLENTGELFF
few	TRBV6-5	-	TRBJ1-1	TGTGCCAGCAGTTACCGAGAGTCGAACACTGAAGCTTTCTTT	CASSYRESNTEAFF
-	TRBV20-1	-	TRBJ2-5	TGCAGTGGGGAACGCCAAGAGACCCAGTACTTC	CSGERQETQYF
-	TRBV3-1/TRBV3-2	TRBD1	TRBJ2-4	TGTGCCAGCAGCCAAGCCCCCGGACAGGGGAGCGTTTTTAGAAACATTCAGTACTTC	CASSQAPGQGSVFRNIQYF
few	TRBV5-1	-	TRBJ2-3	TGCGCCAGCAGCTTTAGTCAGCCTCGCACAGATACGCAGTATTTT	CASSFSQPRTDTQYF
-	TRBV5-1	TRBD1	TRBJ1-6	TGCGCCAGCAGCCCAGGGACAGGGGACAATTCACCCCTCCACTTT	CASSPGTGDNSPLHF
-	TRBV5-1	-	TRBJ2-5	TGCGCCAGCAGCTTGCGGGGGGCCGAGGAGACCCAGTACTTC	CASSLRGAEETQYF
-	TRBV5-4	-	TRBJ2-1	TGTGCCAGCAGCTGGGGGAGCCAGCAGTTCTTC	CASSWGSQQFF
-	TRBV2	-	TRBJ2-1	TGTGCCAGCAGTGAAAGCCAGCCCGGCGGTGAGCAGTTCTTC	CASSESQPGGEQFF
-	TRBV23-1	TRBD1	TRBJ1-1	TGCGCCAGCAGTCAACCGGACAGGGGGCACACTGAAGCTTTCTTT	CASSQPDRGHTEAFF
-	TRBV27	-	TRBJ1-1	TGTGCCAGCAGTTCTGGGAGACAAACTATAAACACTGAAGCTTTCTTT	CASSSGRQTINTEAFF
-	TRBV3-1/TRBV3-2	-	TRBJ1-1	TGTGCCAGCAGCCAAGGAAGACAGCGACGGGCTTTCTTT	CASSQGRQRRAFF
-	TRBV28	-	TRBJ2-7	TGTGCCAGCACCCAAGGGGGAACCTACGTAGAGCAGTACTTC	CASTQGGTYVEQYF
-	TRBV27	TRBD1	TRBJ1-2	TGTGCCAGCAGTCAAAACAGGGGAAACTCTGGCTACACCTTC	CASSQNRGNSGYTF
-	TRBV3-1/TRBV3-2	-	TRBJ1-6	TGTGCCAGCAGCCCTGAAGTGACAGTTTATAATTCACCCCTCCACTTT	CASSPEVTVYNSPLHF